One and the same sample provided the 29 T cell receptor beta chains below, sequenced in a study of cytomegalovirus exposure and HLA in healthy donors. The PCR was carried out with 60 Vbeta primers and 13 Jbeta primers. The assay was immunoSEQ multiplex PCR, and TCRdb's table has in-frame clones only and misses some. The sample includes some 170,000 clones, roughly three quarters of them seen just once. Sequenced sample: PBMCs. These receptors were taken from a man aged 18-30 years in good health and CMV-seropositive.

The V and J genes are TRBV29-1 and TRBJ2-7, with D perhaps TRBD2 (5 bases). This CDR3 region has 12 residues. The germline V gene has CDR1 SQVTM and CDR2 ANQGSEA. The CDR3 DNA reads TGCGCGGTGAGGGTGACGACCTACGAGCAGTACTTC. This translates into CAVRVTTYEQYF.

This chain's CDR3 is CSAPGQGGYGYTF. CDR3 nucleotides: TGCAGCGCCCCGGGACAGGGAGGCTATGGCTACACCTTC. The rearrangement joins TRBV29-1 to TRBJ1-2, with 9 nucleotides matching TRBD1. The CDR3 consists of 13 residues. Unmatched junction bases numbered 7, after V lost 7 bases and J lost 4 bases. CDR1 is SQVTM and CDR2 is ANQGSEA in the germline V gene. Variable domain in full (rest from reference TRBV29-1 and TRBJ1-2): SAVISQKPSRDICQRGTSLTIQCQVDSQVTMMFWYRQQPGQSLTLIATANQGSEATYESGFVIDKFPISRPNLTFSTLTVSNMSPEDSSIYLCSAPGQGGYGYTFGSGTRLTVV.

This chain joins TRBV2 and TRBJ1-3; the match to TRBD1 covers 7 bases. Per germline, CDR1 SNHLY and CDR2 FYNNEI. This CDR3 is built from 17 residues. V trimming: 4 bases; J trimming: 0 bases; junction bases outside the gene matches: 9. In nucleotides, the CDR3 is TGTGCCAGCAGTGTGTGGGACAGCTATAACTCTGGAAACACCATATATTTT. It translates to CASSVWDSYNSGNTIYF.

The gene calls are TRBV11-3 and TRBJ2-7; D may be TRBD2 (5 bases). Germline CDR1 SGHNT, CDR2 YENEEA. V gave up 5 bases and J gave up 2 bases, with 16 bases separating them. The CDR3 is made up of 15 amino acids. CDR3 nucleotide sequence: TGTGCCAGCAGCCCCTACTCCAGCGGACCCTACGAGCAGTACTTC. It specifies CASSPYSSGPYEQYF.

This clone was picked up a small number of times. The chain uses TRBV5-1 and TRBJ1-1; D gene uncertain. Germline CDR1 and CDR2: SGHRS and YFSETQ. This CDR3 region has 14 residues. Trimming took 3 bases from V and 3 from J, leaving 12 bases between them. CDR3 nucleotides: TGCGCCAGCAGCTGGCGGACCGGGGACACTGAAGCTTTCTTT. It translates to CASSWRTGDTEAFF.

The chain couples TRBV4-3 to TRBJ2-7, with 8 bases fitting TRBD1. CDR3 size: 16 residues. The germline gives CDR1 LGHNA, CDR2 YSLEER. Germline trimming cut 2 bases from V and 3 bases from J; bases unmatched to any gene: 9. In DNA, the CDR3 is TGCGCCAGCAGCCAACGCGCCAGGGGGCGCTTCTACGAGCAGTACTTC. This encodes CASSQRARGRFYEQYF.

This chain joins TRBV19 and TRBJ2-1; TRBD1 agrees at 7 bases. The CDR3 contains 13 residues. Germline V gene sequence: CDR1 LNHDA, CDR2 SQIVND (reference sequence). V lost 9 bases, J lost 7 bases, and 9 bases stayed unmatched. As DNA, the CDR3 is TGTGCCAGCGCCAGGGGGATCACAAATGAGCAGTTCTTC. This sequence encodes CASARGITNEQFF.

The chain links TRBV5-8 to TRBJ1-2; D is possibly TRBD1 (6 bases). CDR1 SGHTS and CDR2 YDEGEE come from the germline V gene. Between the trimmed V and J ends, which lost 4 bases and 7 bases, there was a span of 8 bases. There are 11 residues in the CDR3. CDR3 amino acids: CASSRTVGYTF. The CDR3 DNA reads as TGTGCCAGCAGCCGGACAGTTGGCTACACCTTC.

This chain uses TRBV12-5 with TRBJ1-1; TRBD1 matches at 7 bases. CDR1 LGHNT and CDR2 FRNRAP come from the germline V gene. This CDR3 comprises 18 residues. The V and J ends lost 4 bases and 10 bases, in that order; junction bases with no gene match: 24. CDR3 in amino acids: CASGYTGEEGRSPSGAFF. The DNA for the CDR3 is TGTGCTAGTGGTTATACAGGGGAGGAGGGCCGAAGTCCCAGTGGAGCTTTCTTT. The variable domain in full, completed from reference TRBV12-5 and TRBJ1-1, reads DARVTQTPRHKVTEMGQEVTMRCQPILGHNTVFWYRQTMMQGLELLAYFRNRAPLDDSGMPKDRFSAEMPDATLATLKIQPSEPRDSAVYFCASGYTGEEGRSPSGAFFGQGTRLTVV.

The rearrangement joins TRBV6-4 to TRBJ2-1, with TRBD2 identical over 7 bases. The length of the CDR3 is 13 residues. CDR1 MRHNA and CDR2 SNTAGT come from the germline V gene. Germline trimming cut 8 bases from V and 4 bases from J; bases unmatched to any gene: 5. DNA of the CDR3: TGTGCCAGCGGGTCTAGCGGATACAATGAGCAGTTCTTC. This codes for CASGSSGYNEQFF.

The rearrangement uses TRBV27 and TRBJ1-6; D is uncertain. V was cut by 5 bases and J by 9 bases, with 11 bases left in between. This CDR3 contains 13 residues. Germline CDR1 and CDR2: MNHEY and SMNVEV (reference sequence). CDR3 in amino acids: CASSPREGSPLHF. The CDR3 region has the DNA TGTGCCAGCAGTCCCCGAGAGGGTTCACCCCTCCACTTT.

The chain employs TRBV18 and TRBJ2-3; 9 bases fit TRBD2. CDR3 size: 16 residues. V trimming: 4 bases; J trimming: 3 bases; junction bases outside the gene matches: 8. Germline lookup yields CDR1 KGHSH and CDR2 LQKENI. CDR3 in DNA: TGTGCCAGCTCACTCGACGTAGCGGGGGAAACAGATACGCAGTATTTT. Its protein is CASSLDVAGETDTQYF.

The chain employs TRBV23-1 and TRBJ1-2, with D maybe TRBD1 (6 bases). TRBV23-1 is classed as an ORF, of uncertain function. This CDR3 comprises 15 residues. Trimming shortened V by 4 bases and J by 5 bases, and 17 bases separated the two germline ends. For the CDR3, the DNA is TGCGCCAGCAGTCTCTTCCGGGACAAGAAATATGGCTACACCTTC. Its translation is CASSLFRDKKYGYTF.

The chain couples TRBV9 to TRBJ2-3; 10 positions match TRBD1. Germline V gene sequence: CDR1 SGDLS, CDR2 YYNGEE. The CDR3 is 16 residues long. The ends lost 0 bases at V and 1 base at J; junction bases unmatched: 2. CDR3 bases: TGTGCCAGCAGCGTAGAGGGGACAGGGGGCACAGATACGCAGTATTTT. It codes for CASSVEGTGGTDTQYF.

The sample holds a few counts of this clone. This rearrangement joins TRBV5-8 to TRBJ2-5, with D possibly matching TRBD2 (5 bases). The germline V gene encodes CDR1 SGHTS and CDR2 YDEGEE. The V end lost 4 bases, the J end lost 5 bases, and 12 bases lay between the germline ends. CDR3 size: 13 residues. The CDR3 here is CASSNPRRETQYF. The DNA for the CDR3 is TGTGCCAGCAGCAACCCCCGGAGGGAGACCCAGTACTTC.

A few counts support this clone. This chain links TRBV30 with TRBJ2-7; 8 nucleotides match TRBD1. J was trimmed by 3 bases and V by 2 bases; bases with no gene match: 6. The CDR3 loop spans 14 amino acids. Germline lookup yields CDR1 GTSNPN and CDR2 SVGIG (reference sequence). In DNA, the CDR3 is TGTGCCTGGAGTTTGACAGGGGAGGTCTACGAGCAGTACTTC. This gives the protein CAWSLTGEVYEQYF.

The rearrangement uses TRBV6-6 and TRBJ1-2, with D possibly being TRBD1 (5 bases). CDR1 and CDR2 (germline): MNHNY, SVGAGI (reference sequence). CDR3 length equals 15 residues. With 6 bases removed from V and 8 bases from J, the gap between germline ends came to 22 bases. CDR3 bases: TGTGCCAGCAGCTACGAGGAGTCAGGGAGGGACGGCTACACCTTC. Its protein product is CASSYEESGRDGYTF.

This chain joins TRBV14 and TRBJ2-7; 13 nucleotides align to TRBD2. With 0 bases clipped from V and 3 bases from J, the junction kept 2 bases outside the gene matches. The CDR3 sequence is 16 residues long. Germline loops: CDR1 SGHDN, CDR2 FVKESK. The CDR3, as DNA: TGTGCCAGCAGCCAAGAACTAGCGGGAGGGCTCTACGAGCAGTACTTC. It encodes CASSQELAGGLYEQYF.

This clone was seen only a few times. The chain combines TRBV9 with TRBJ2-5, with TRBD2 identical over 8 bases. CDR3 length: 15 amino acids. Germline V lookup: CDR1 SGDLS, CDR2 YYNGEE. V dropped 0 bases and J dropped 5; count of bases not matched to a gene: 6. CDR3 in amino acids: CASSVGVAGLETQYF. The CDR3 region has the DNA TGTGCCAGCAGCGTAGGAGTAGCGGGGCTGGAGACCCAGTACTTC.

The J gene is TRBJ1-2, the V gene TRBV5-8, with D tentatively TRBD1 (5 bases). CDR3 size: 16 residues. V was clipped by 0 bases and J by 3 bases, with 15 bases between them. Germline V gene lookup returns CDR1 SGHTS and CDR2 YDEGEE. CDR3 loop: CASSLALGPTDYGYTF. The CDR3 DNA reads TGTGCCAGCAGCTTGGCTCTGGGGCCGACTGACTATGGCTACACCTTC. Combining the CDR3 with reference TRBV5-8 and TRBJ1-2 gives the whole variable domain EAGVTQSPTHLIKTRGQQATLRCSPISGHTSVYWYQQALGLGLQFLLWYDEGEERNRGNFPPRFSGRQFPNYSSELNVNALELEDSALYLCASSLALGPTDYGYTFGSGTRLTVV.

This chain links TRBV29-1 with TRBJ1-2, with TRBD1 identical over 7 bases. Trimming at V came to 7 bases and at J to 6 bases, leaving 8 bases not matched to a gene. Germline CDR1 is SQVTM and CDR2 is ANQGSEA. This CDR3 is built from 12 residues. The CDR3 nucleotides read TGCAGCGGGGACCTACAGGGGAATGGCTACACCTTC. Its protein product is CSGDLQGNGYTF.

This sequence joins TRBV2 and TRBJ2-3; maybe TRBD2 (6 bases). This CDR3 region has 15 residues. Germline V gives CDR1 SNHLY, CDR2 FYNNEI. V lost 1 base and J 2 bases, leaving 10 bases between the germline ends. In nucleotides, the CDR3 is TGTGCCAGCAGTGAAGGGACTACCCACACAGATACGCAGTATTTT. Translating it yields CASSEGTTHTDTQYF.

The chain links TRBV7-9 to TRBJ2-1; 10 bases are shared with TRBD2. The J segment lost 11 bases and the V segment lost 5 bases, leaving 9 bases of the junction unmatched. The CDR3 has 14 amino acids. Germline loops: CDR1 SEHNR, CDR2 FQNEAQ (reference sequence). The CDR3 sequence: CASSPGLAVGKQFF. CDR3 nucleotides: TGTGCCAGCAGCCCCGGACTAGCGGTAGGGAAGCAGTTCTTC.

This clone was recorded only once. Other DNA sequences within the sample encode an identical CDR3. This CDR3 reads CASSSGANTGELFF. The CDR3 DNA reads TGTGCCAGTAGTAGCGGAGCGAACACCGGGGAGCTGTTTTTT. V and J are TRBV19 and TRBJ2-2, with D unclear. The CDR3 spans 14 residues. V dropped 4 bases and J dropped 0 bases, with 6 bases sitting between them. Germline CDR1 reads LNHDA; CDR2 reads SQIVND (reference sequence).

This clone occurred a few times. CDR3 bases: TGTGCCAGCAGCAAAACCGCCGGGGGGTCCTACGAGCAGTACTTC. This translates into CASSKTAGGSYEQYF. The rearrangement links TRBV7-2 to TRBJ2-7, with 7 bases aligning to TRBD2. CDR3 size: 15 residues. Germline loops: CDR1 SGHTA, CDR2 FQGNSA. V was pared by 5 bases and J by 1 base, with 8 bases of the junction left unmatched.

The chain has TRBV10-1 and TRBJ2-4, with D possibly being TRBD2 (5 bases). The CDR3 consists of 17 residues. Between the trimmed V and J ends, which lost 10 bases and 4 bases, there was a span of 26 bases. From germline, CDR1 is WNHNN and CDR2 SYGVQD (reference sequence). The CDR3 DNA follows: TGCGCCAAATGGCGGAGCGGAGTTGATCCAGTAAAAAACATTCAGTACTTC. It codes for CAKWRSGVDPVKNIQYF.

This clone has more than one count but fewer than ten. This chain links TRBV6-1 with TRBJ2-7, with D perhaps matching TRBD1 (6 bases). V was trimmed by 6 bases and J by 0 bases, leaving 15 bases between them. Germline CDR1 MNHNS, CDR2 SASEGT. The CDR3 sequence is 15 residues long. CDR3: CASRDTNRDSYEQYF. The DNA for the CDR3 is TGTGCCAGCAGAGACACTAACAGGGACTCCTACGAGCAGTACTTC.

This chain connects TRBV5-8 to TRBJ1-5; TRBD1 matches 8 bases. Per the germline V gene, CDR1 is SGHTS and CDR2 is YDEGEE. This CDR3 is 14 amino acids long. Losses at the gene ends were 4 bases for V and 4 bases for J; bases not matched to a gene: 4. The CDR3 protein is CASSPRTGNQPQHF. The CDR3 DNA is TGTGCCAGCAGCCCCCGGACAGGGAATCAGCCCCAGCATTTT.

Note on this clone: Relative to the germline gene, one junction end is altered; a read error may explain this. CDR3: CASSSQGGTGGLFF. For the CDR3, the DNA is TGTGCCAGCAGTTCACAGGGGGGCACCGGGGGGCTGTTTTTT. This sequence joins TRBV6-1 and TRBJ2-2, with TRBD1 identical over 8 bases. This CDR3 comprises 14 residues. The germline V gene encodes CDR1 MNHNS and CDR2 SASEGT.